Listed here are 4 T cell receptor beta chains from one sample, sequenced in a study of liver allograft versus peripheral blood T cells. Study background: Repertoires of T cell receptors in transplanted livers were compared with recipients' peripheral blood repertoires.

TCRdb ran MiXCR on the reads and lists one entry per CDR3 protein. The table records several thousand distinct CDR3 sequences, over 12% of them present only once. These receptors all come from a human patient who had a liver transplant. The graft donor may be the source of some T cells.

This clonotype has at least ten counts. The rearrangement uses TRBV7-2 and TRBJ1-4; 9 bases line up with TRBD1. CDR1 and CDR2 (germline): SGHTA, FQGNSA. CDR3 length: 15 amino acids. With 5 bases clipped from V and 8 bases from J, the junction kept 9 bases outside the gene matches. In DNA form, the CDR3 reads TGTGCCAGCAGCGTACAGACAGGGGGAAGAGAAAAACTGTTTTTT. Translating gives CASSVQTGGREKLFF.

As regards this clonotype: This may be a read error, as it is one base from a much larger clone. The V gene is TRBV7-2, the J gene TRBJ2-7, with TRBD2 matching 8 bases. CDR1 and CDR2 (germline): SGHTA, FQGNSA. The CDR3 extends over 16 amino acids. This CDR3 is CASSLGGGRTAYKQYF. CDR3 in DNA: TGTGCCAGCAGCCTCGGGGGCGGGAGGACCGCCTACAAGCAGTACTTC.

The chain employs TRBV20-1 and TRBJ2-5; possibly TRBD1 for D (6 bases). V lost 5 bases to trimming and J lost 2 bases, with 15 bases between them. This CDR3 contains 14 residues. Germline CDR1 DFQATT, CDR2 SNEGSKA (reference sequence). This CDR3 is CSAEPLDRQETQYF. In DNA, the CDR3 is TGCAGTGCTGAGCCACTGGACAGACAAGAGACCCAGTACTTC.

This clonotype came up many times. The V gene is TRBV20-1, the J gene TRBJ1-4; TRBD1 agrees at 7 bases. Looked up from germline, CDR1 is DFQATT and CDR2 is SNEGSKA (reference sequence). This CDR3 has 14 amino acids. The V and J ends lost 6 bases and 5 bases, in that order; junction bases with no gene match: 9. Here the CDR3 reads CSAPSQGGNEKLFF. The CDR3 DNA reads TGCAGTGCACCATCCCAGGGGGGAAATGAAAAACTGTTTTTT.